The rows below give T cell receptor beta chains drawn from one sample of a study of blood T cells in healthy people across ages. TCRdb re-analysed the 5' RACE reads in MiXCR, keeping a single row per CDR3 protein. Altogether 600,000 or so distinct CDR3 sequences are present, approximately 30% being singletons, with the ten largest covering approximately 14%. Sequences were obtained from blood. The receptors were sampled from a woman older than 75 in good health. The CDR3 runs from the conserved cysteine through the conserved F or W. The D gene is left open where the match is weak. The size entry is marked missing in some rows and otherwise reads once, few, many or a size class.

V	D	J	size	CDR3	DNA
TRBV20-1	TRBD2	TRBJ2-1	once	CSPRGEGRSSYNEQFF	TGCAGTCCTCGGGGGGAGGGCCGAAGCTCCTACAATGAGCAGTTCTTC
TRBV5-1	TRBD1	TRBJ1-1	.	CANSLETGVTEAFF	TGCGCCAACAGCTTGGAAACAGGGGTCACTGAAGCTTTCTTT
TRBV5-1	TRBD2	TRBJ2-3	many	CASSIRTSGGEDTQYF	TGCGCCAGCAGCATAAGGACTAGCGGGGGAGAGGATACGCAGTATTTT
TRBV10-3	.	TRBJ2-3	once	CAISESSPGSSDTQYF	TGTGCCATCAGTGAGTCGAGTCCGGGAAGCTCAGATACGCAGTATTTT
TRBV5-6	TRBD1	TRBJ2-7	few	CASSFPGQTKEQYF	TGTGCCAGCAGTTTTCCGGGACAGACTAAAGAGCAGTACTTC
TRBV5-6	.	TRBJ2-7	many	CASSRTGAGGYF	TGTGCCAGCAGCCGGACAGGAGCGGGCGGGTACTTC
TRBV6-5	TRBD1	TRBJ2-2	few	CASSRQGSSSGELFF	TGTGCCAGCAGCCGACAGGGGTCGAGTAGCGGGGAGCTGTTTTTT
TRBV7-8	.	TRBJ1-5	many	CASSLFNTGNQPQHF	TGTGCCAGCAGCTTGTTCAACACGGGGAATCAGCCCCAGCATTTT
TRBV20-1	TRBD1	TRBJ2-5	few	CSASRGQGWETQYF	TGCAGTGCTAGTAGGGGACAGGGCTGGGAGACCCAGTACTTC
TRBV19	.	TRBJ2-7	.	CASSLSRSSYNEQYF	TGTGCCAGTAGTCTCAGCCGAAGCTCCTACAATGAGCAGTACTTC